This passage covers 5 T cell receptor beta chains from one sample sequenced in a study of control samples from healthy donors and cancer patients. Generated by immunoSEQ multiplex PCR, the TCRdb table keeps only in-frame clones and is missing some. The sample lists some 170,000 clones, over 95% occurring once. Sequences were obtained from blood. These receptors all come from a woman aged 25-40 years in good health.

The V and J genes are TRBV4-1 and TRBJ2-3; D perhaps matches TRBD2 (6 bases). The CDR3 is made up of 16 amino acids. V was clipped by 0 bases and J by 0 bases, with 10 bases between them. Germline CDR1 is MGHRA and CDR2 is YSYEKL. CDR3 protein: CASSQDGSGSTDTQYF. In DNA form, the CDR3 reads TGCGCCAGCAGCCAAGACGGGAGCGGGAGCACAGATACGCAGTATTTT.

This chain joins TRBV28 and TRBJ2-7; either TRBD1 or TRBD2 may supply D (7 bases each). The CDR3 sequence is 14 residues long. V was cut by 9 bases and J by 3 bases, with 18 bases left in between. Germline lookup yields CDR1 MDHEN and CDR2 SYDVKM. The CDR3 region is CASRPGGLNYEQYF. DNA of the CDR3: TGTGCCAGTAGACCAGGGGGACTAAACTACGAGCAGTACTTC.

The chain joins TRBV30 to TRBJ1-2; TRBD1 matches 8 bases. Looked up from germline, CDR1 is GTSNPN and CDR2 is SVGIG (reference sequence). The CDR3 runs to 15 residues. The CDR3 DNA sequence: TGTGCTCATAGTGCAGGGGGCGTATTTTACTATGGCTACACCTTC. This encodes CAHSAGGVFYYGYTF. The full variable domain, rest sourced from reference TRBV30 and TRBJ1-2, is SQTIHQWPATLVQPVGSPLSLECTVEGTSNPNLYWYRQAAGRGLQLLFYSVGIGQISSEVPQNLSASRPQDRQFILSSKKLLLSDSGFYLCAHSAGGVFYYGYTFGSGTRLTVV.

The rearrangement links TRBV6-5 to TRBJ2-2; 7 positions agree with TRBD1. Germline CDR1 is MNHEY and CDR2 is SVGAGI. V shed 5 bases, J shed 1 base, and the junction held 1 base outside the gene matches. The CDR3 is 14 residues long. The chain's CDR3 is CASSRQGNTGELFF. Written as DNA, the CDR3 is TGTGCCAGCAGTCGACAGGGGAACACCGGGGAGCTGTTTTTT.

The rearrangement links TRBV27 to TRBJ1-1, with TRBD1 as a possible D gene (6 bases). CDR3 length equals 17 residues. Trimming cost V 5 bases and J 2 bases, with 21 bases left between them. Germline assignment: CDR1 MNHEY and CDR2 SMNVEV (reference sequence). The CDR3 DNA follows: TGTGCCAGCAGTCCCCCCTCACCGGGGGGGCTTAACACTGAAGCTTTCTTT. It yields the protein CASSPPSPGGLNTEAFF.